These 30 T cell receptor beta chains were sequenced from one sample in a study of T cell repertoires in cytomegalovirus infection. MiXCR, run by TCRdb on the reads, gives a single entry per CDR3 protein. The sample lists more than 75,000 distinct CDR3 sequences, about 4% occurring once. Sequencing input: PBMCs. The receptors were sampled from a human donor in good health (CMV status not recorded). Some clones in this sample may be carry-over from other donors' samples.

At least ten counts were recorded for this clonotype. The chain couples TRBV6-2 or TRBV6-3 to TRBJ2-7, with TRBD1 as a possible D gene (6 bases). The ends were cut back, 2 bases at V and 4 bases at J, with 12 bases in the middle. Looked up from germline, CDR1 is MNHEY and CDR2 is SVGEGT. This CDR3 has 14 residues. Here the CDR3 reads CASSYRTGTYEQYF. The CDR3 bases are TGTGCCAGCAGTTACCGTACAGGGACGTACGAGCAGTACTTC.

This clonotype has at least ten counts. V is TRBV6-6 and J is TRBJ1-6, with 10 bases lining up with TRBD1. J gave up 5 bases and V 2 bases, and 12 bases lay outside the gene matches. This CDR3 is 19 amino acids long. Germline V CDR1 and CDR2: MNHNY, SVGAGI (reference sequence). CDR3 DNA: TGTGCCAGCAGTTACCCACAACGATCGGACAGGGGGGATAATTCACCCCTCCACTTT. It translates to CASSYPQRSDRGDNSPLHF.

This clonotype was counted many times. The gene calls are TRBV20-1 and TRBJ2-3, with 8 bases that match TRBD1. Trimming cost V 6 bases and J 3 bases; bases outside gene matches: 5. This CDR3 comprises 13 residues. Germline values: CDR1 DFQATT, CDR2 SNEGSKA (reference sequence). CDR3: CSARTGGTDTQYF. CDR3 sequence (DNA): TGCAGTGCCAGAACAGGGGGAACAGATACGCAGTATTTT.

This clonotype was found many times. This chain uses TRBV30 with TRBJ2-7, with TRBD1 matching 7 bases. V lost 4 bases, J lost 4 bases, and 10 bases stayed unmatched. Germline loops: CDR1 GTSNPN, CDR2 SVGIG (reference sequence). This CDR3 has 14 amino acids. In DNA form, the CDR3 reads TGTGCCTGGACAAAACCGGGACAGCTTTACGAGCAGTACTTC. This codes for CAWTKPGQLYEQYF.

This chain uses TRBV7-8 with TRBJ1-2, with TRBD1 identical over 7 bases. The length of the CDR3 is 15 residues. In germline, CDR1 is SGHVS, CDR2 FQNEAQ. Trimming cost V 4 bases and J 2 bases; bases outside gene matches: 7. CDR3 amino acids: CASSSSETGNYGYTF. The DNA of the CDR3 is TGTGCCAGCAGCTCGTCCGAGACAGGGAACTATGGCTACACCTTC.

This sequence joins TRBV6-2 or TRBV6-3 and TRBJ2-5, with D uncertain. Germline V gene sequence: CDR1 MNHEY, CDR2 SVGEGT. Trimming removed 5 bases from V and 11 bases from J, with 12 bases in between. The CDR3 has 11 residues. CDR3 sequence (DNA): TGTGCCAGCAGTCACCAAGATACGCAGTACTTC. Translating it yields CASSHQDTQYF.

Many counts were recorded for this clonotype. V and J are TRBV5-1 and TRBJ2-7; no clear D gene. CDR1 is SGHRS and CDR2 is YFSETQ in the germline V gene. CDR3 size: 15 residues. V was shortened by 0 bases and J by 6 bases, with 16 bases between the two germline ends. CDR3 loop: CASSLADSGHREQYF. The CDR3 nucleotides are TGCGCCAGCAGCTTGGCCGATTCGGGTCACCGCGAGCAGTACTTC.

The V gene is TRBV12-3 or TRBV12-4, the J gene TRBJ1-1; the D gene is possibly TRBD1 (5 bases). The V end was cut by 2 bases, the J end by 10 bases, with 8 bases between. The CDR3 sequence is 11 residues long. CDR3 amino acids: CASSLIGGAFF. In nucleotides, the CDR3 is TGTGCCAGCAGTTTAATCGGGGGAGCTTTCTTT.

This clonotype has at least ten counts. The chain combines TRBV7-8 with TRBJ2-3; 8 positions match TRBD2. This CDR3 has 14 amino acids. Germline CDR1 and CDR2: SGHVS and FQNEAQ. J gave up 2 bases and V 3 bases, and 1 base lay outside the gene matches. CDR3 in amino acids: CASSFSGATDTQYF. Written as DNA, the CDR3 is TGTGCCAGCAGCTTTAGCGGGGCCACAGATACGCAGTATTTT.

Ten or more counts support this clonotype. The chain is built from TRBV6-6 and TRBJ2-1; D not certain. V dropped 8 bases and J dropped 4 bases, with 6 bases sitting between them. The CDR3 is 11 residues long. CDR1 and CDR2 (germline): MNHNY, SVGAGI (reference sequence). The CDR3 sequence is CASGSYNEQFF. DNA of the CDR3: TGTGCCAGCGGATCATACAATGAGCAGTTCTTC.

This clonotype was recorded at least ten times. The chain is built from TRBV6-1 and TRBJ1-6; D not certain. Germline CDR1 MNHNS, CDR2 SASEGT. V was cut by 6 bases and J by 4 bases, with 4 bases left in between. The CDR3 runs 12 residues. This chain's CDR3 is CASREYNSPLHF. CDR3 in DNA: TGTGCCAGCAGGGAATATAATTCACCCCTCCACTTT.

This clonotype was observed at least ten times. The gene calls are TRBV7-2 and TRBJ2-7; the D is unclear. This CDR3 spans 13 amino acids. The V gene's germline CDR1 is SGHTA and CDR2 FQGNSA. Trimming took off 3 bases at V and 2 bases at J, with 8 bases between the two ends. CDR3 in DNA: TGTGCCAGCAGCTTGGACGGCACCTACGAGCAGTACTTC. Amino acid sequence: CASSLDGTYEQYF.

This clonotype was recorded many times. The chain links TRBV20-1 to TRBJ2-2, with TRBD2 identical over 12 bases. Germline lookup yields CDR1 DFQATT and CDR2 SNEGSKA (reference sequence). This CDR3 region has 16 residues. V was pared by 3 bases and J by 2 bases, with 4 bases of the junction left unmatched. This CDR3 reads CSASPSGGANTGELFF. As DNA, the CDR3 is TGCAGTGCTAGTCCTAGCGGGGGGGCAAACACCGGGGAGCTGTTTTTT.

There are many counts of this clonotype. V is TRBV20-1 and J is TRBJ2-3; D unresolved. V was shortened by 6 bases and J by 5 bases, with 12 bases between the two germline ends. CDR3 length: 12 residues. The germline V gene encodes CDR1 DFQATT and CDR2 SNEGSKA (reference sequence). The CDR3 is CSAPGLRDTQYF. Written as DNA, the CDR3 is TGCAGTGCCCCTGGCTTGCGAGATACGCAGTATTTT.

This clonotype was found many times. This rearrangement joins TRBV7-2 to TRBJ1-5; D gene unclear. Deletions cut 5 bases from V and 0 bases from J, with 11 bases between. Germline V CDR1 and CDR2: SGHTA, FQGNSA. The CDR3 length is 15 residues. Here the CDR3 DNA reads TGTGCCAGCAGCCTGACGGTGTTTAGCAATCAGCCCCAGCATTTT. It is translated as CASSLTVFSNQPQHF.

This clonotype has a count of ten or more. This chain connects TRBV28 to TRBJ1-1; D possibly corresponds to TRBD1 (5 bases). Germline CDR1 is MDHEN and CDR2 is SYDVKM. The V gene lost 6 bases and the J gene lost 8 bases, with 13 bases spanning the gap. This CDR3 has 12 residues. CDR3 DNA sequence: TGTGCCAGCAGCCTCGGTGAGGGGGAAGCTTTCTTT. Translated: CASSLGEGEAFF.

This clonotype was counted many times. The chain combines TRBV20-1 with TRBJ2-7; D unclear. CDR3 length: 13 amino acids. Between the trimmed V and J ends, which lost 5 bases and 5 bases, there was a span of 16 bases. The germline V gene has CDR1 DFQATT and CDR2 SNEGSKA (reference sequence). CDR3 in amino acids: CSAPLGREDEQYF. The DNA of the CDR3 is TGCAGTGCTCCTCTAGGACGAGAGGACGAGCAGTACTTC.

This clonotype was counted ten times or more. V is TRBV12-3 or TRBV12-4 and J is TRBJ2-5, with 10 bases fitting TRBD1. The J segment lost 5 bases and the V segment lost 5 bases, leaving 2 bases of the junction unmatched. This CDR3 region has 13 residues. CDR3 DNA sequence: TGTGCCAGCAGTATGGGACAGGGGGAGACCCAGTACTTC. Its protein product is CASSMGQGETQYF.

The table lists this clonotype with many counts. The CDR3 here is CASTLGGGNEQFF. The DNA of the CDR3 is TGTGCCAGCACCCTTGGGGGGGGAAATGAGCAGTTCTTC. The chain recombines TRBV7-2 with TRBJ2-1, with 7 nucleotides matching TRBD2. The CDR3 is 13 amino acids. Per germline, CDR1 SGHTA and CDR2 FQGNSA. J lost 7 bases, V lost 7 bases, and 7 bases had no gene match. The full variable domain, rest sourced from reference TRBV7-2 and TRBJ2-1, is GAGVSQSPSNKVTEKGKDVELRCDPISGHTALYWYRQSLGQGLEFLIYFQGNSAPDKSGLPSDRFSAERTGGSVSTLTIQRTQQEDSAVYLCASTLGGGNEQFFGPGTRLTVL.

Ten or more counts support this clonotype. V gene TRBV12-3 or TRBV12-4 combines with J gene TRBJ2-1; D might be TRBD1 or TRBD2, each matching 5 bases. V was clipped by 6 bases and J by 0 bases, with 9 bases between them. This CDR3 region has 14 residues. CDR3 bases: TGTGCCAGCAGCCTCGGGGCCTCCTACAATGAGCAGTTCTTC. It yields the protein CASSLGASYNEQFF.

This clonotype appeared many times. The chain joins TRBV27 to TRBJ1-6, with D uncertain. The CDR3 runs to 14 residues. Trimming removed 3 bases at V and 7 bases at J, with 10 bases between. Per germline, CDR1 MNHEY and CDR2 SMNVEV (reference sequence). CDR3 coding DNA: TGTGCCAGCAGTTTCCGAACCGGGAATTCACCCCTCCACTTT. Translated: CASSFRTGNSPLHF.

This clonotype was found many times. One end of the junction varies from germline; a read error may be responsible. The V and J genes are TRBV5-5 and TRBJ1-2; no definite D call. Germline V CDR1 and CDR2: SGHKS, YYEKEE (reference sequence). The CDR3 spans 14 residues. DNA for the CDR3: TGTGTCAGCAGCTTGGCCGTAAGGACGGACGGCTACACCTTC. This codes for CVSSLAVRTDGYTF.

This clonotype was recorded many times. V and J are TRBV27 and TRBJ2-1; D remains unclear. The CDR3 consists of 14 residues. Germline V CDR1 and CDR2: MNHEY, SMNVEV (reference sequence). Trimming removed 0 bases at V and 6 bases at J, with 9 bases between. The CDR3 DNA reads as TGTGCCAGCAGTTTATCCGGTCGTCGCAATGAGCAGTTCTTC. It translates to CASSLSGRRNEQFF.

This clonotype was recorded at least ten times. This sequence joins TRBV5-6 and TRBJ1-1, with a weak D call TRBD1 (6 bases). The CDR3 sequence is 13 residues long. Germline CDR1 is SGHDT and CDR2 is YYEEEE. V was trimmed by 5 bases and J by 2 bases, leaving 10 bases between them. The CDR3 is CASRVDSNTEAFF. The CDR3 nucleotides are TGTGCCAGCAGGGTGGACAGCAACACTGAAGCTTTCTTT.

This clonotype occurred many times. J is TRBJ1-1 and V is TRBV28; TRBD1 might be the D (5 bases). Between the trimmed V and J ends, which lost 3 bases and 4 bases, there was a span of 12 bases. This CDR3 region has 14 residues. Germline V gene data show CDR1 as MDHEN and CDR2 as SYDVKM. CDR3 in DNA: TGTGCCAGCAGTTTTGCCGGGGGGGGCACTGAAGCTTTCTTT. Its protein product is CASSFAGGGTEAFF.

This clonotype appeared many times. The gene calls are TRBV15 and TRBJ1-1; D gene unclear. The germline V gene encodes CDR1 LNHNV and CDR2 YYDKDF (reference sequence). The CDR3 consists of 13 residues. Trimming pared 0 bases from V and 1 base from J, leaving 3 bases between. CDR3 region: CATSRDTNTEAFF. The CDR3 DNA reads TGTGCCACCAGCAGAGACACGAACACTGAAGCTTTCTTT.

This clonotype was detected many times. The V call is TRBV12-3 or TRBV12-4, the J call TRBJ1-1; 7 nucleotides agree with TRBD1. The CDR3 totals 15 residues. After removal of 3 bases from V and 7 bases from J, the junction contained 11 bases not matched to a gene. CDR3 coding DNA: TGTGCCAGCAGTTTGTTCCCCCGACAGGGACATGAAGCTTTCTTT. It translates to CASSLFPRQGHEAFF.

The table lists this clonotype with many counts. The chain combines TRBV20-1 with TRBJ2-3, with 11 bases fitting TRBD2. Germline values: CDR1 DFQATT, CDR2 SNEGSKA (reference sequence). V shed 0 bases, J shed 4 bases, and the junction held 0 bases outside the gene matches. The CDR3 sequence is 14 residues long. The CDR3 coding sequence is TGCAGTGCTAGAGATAGCGGGGGGGCAGATACGCAGTATTTT. This sequence encodes CSARDSGGADTQYF.

This clonotype came up many times. The V and J genes are TRBV28 and TRBJ1-5; D might be TRBD1 (6 bases). V lost 4 bases, J lost 3 bases, and 10 bases lay in between. CDR1 and CDR2 from the germline V gene are MDHEN and SYDVKM. This CDR3 contains 14 residues. This chain's CDR3 is CASSSNRVNQPQHF. The DNA of the CDR3 is TGTGCCAGCAGTTCCAACAGGGTCAATCAGCCCCAGCATTTT.

This clonotype occurred many times. CDR3 DNA: TGCAGTGCTAGAGATTTACAGGGGGGACAGCCCCAGCATTTT. It is translated as CSARDLQGGQPQHF. The rearrangement links TRBV20-1 to TRBJ1-5, with 8 positions matching TRBD1. This CDR3 comprises 14 residues. With 0 bases clipped from V and 7 bases from J, the junction kept 5 bases outside the gene matches. Germline CDR1 and CDR2: DFQATT and SNEGSKA (reference sequence).